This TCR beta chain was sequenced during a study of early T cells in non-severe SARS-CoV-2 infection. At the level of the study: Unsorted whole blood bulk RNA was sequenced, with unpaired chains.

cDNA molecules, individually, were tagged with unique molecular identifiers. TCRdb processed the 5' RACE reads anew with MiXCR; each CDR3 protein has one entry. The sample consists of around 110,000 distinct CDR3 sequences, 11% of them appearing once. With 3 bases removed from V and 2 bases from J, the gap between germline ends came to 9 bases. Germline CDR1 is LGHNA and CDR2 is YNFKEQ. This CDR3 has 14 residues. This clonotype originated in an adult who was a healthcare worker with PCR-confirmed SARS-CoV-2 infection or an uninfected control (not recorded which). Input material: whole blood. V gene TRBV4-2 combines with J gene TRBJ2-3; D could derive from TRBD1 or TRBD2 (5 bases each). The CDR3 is CASSHDGATDTQYF. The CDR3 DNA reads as TGTGCCAGCAGCCACGACGGGGCCACAGATACGCAGTATTTT.